Listed below are T cell receptor beta chains from one sample, sequenced in a study of regulatory T cells in long-lasting Graves disease. Each CDR3 protein gets one entry after TCRdb re-called the multiplex PCR reads with MiXCR. The data show some 490,000 distinct CDR3 sequences, with around 12% seen just once and roughly 8.9% held by the top ten. The sample was also reused in another study, on T cells in Graves' hyperthyroidism and ophthalmopathy.

The sequences come from peripheral blood mononuclear cells (PBMCs), collected at new diagnosis, from a patient treated with antithyroid drugs. Receptors were obtained from a woman between 25 and 40 years old with Graves disease. Both conserved end residues are part of each CDR3. The order of the fields is CDR3 DNA, CDR3 protein, clone size, J gene, V gene, D gene. D genes are given only for firm matches. Clone size appears in some rows only: once, few, many, or a class for an expanded clone.

CDR3 DNA: TGCAGTGCTAGTCGGAGCTCCTATAATTCACCCCTCCACTTT
CDR3 protein: CSASRSSYNSPLHF
clone size: NA
J gene: TRBJ1-6
V gene: TRBV20-1
D gene: NA

CDR3 DNA: TGTGCCAGCAGCGAGCGCCATTTGGGTAATGAGCAGTTCTTC
CDR3 protein: CASSERHLGNEQFF
clone size: many
J gene: TRBJ2-1
V gene: TRBV9
D gene: NA

CDR3 DNA: TGTGCCAGCAGCTGGCGGGACACGAACAATGAGCAGTTCTTC
CDR3 protein: CASSWRDTNNEQFF
clone size: few
J gene: TRBJ2-1
V gene: TRBV5-8
D gene: NA

CDR3 DNA: TGTGCCAGCAGCCCCAGGACCGGGACACTTAACTATGGCTACACCTTC
CDR3 protein: CASSPRTGTLNYGYTF
clone size: once
J gene: TRBJ1-2
V gene: TRBV7-2
D gene: NA

CDR3 DNA: TGTGCCAGCAGTGAAGCGCGGGATCAGCCCCAGCATTTT
CDR3 protein: CASSEARDQPQHF
clone size: many
J gene: TRBJ1-5
V gene: TRBV2
D gene: NA

CDR3 DNA: TGTGCCAGCAGCTTTCCTTTGGGTGCGGGAGAGGAGGGAAAAGAGACCCAGTACTTC
CDR3 protein: CASSFPLGAGEEGKETQYF
clone size: many
J gene: TRBJ2-5
V gene: TRBV7-9
D gene: TRBD2

CDR3 DNA: TGTGCCAGCAGCCACACCGGGACAGGGGTTACCGGGGAGCTGTTTTTT
CDR3 protein: CASSHTGTGVTGELFF
clone size: many
J gene: TRBJ2-2
V gene: TRBV7-9
D gene: TRBD1

CDR3 DNA: TGTGCCACCAGTGAGGGGGGACAGCGGGTCGAGCAGTACTTC
CDR3 protein: CATSEGGQRVEQYF
clone size: few
J gene: TRBJ2-7
V gene: TRBV24-1
D gene: NA

CDR3 DNA: TGCGCCAGCAGCCAGACACTAGGGTACGAGCAGTACTTC
CDR3 protein: CASSQTLGYEQYF
clone size: NA
J gene: TRBJ2-7
V gene: TRBV11-2
D gene: NA

CDR3 DNA: TGTGCCAGCACGACCCCCCCGGGACAAATAAGATTTGGTGGCTACACCTTC
CDR3 protein: CASTTPPGQIRFGGYTF
clone size: many
J gene: TRBJ1-2
V gene: TRBV2
D gene: NA

CDR3 DNA: TGTGCCAGCAGTCTCGTAGGCAGGGGAAATCAGCCCCAGCATTTT
CDR3 protein: CASSLVGRGNQPQHF
clone size: many
J gene: TRBJ1-5
V gene: TRBV27
D gene: NA

CDR3 DNA: TGTGCCAGCAGCACCGAGGGGTGGATTCAGTACTTC
CDR3 protein: CASSTEGWIQYF
clone size: few
J gene: TRBJ2-5
V gene: TRBV6-2/TRBV6-3
D gene: NA

CDR3 DNA: TGCGCCAGCAGCCTACCGACAGTGAACACTGAAGCTTTCTTT
CDR3 protein: CASSLPTVNTEAFF
clone size: NA
J gene: TRBJ1-1
V gene: TRBV5-1
D gene: NA

CDR3 DNA: TGTGCCAGCAGTTTCGGCGGGAAAAACATTCAGTACTTC
CDR3 protein: CASSFGGKNIQYF
clone size: NA
J gene: TRBJ2-4
V gene: TRBV28
D gene: NA

CDR3 DNA: TGCAGTGCTAGGGACCGCGGCGGGGTCGGGGCCAACGTCCTGACTTTC
CDR3 protein: CSARDRGGVGANVLTF
clone size: NA
J gene: TRBJ2-6
V gene: TRBV20-1
D gene: NA

CDR3 DNA: TGTGCCAGCAGCGTAGAAGGGTTTAATTCACCCCTCCACTTT
CDR3 protein: CASSVEGFNSPLHF
clone size: few
J gene: TRBJ1-6
V gene: TRBV9
D gene: NA

CDR3 DNA: TGCGCCAGCAGCCAAGATTCGGAACAGGGTGAAGATACGCAGTATTTT
CDR3 protein: CASSQDSEQGEDTQYF
clone size: NA
J gene: TRBJ2-3
V gene: TRBV4-1
D gene: NA

CDR3 DNA: TGTGCCAGCAGCTTAGTAGTCAGCGTGGGCACCTACAATGAGCAGTTCTTC
CDR3 protein: CASSLVVSVGTYNEQFF
clone size: many
J gene: TRBJ2-1
V gene: TRBV11-3
D gene: NA

CDR3 DNA: TGCGCCAGCAGCTTGGAAAGCGGGACAGATACGCAGTATTTT
CDR3 protein: CASSLESGTDTQYF
clone size: many
J gene: TRBJ2-3
V gene: TRBV5-1
D gene: NA

CDR3 DNA: TGTGCCAGCTCTCGAACTATGACAGGTCGAGAGACCCAGTACTTC
CDR3 protein: CASSRTMTGRETQYF
clone size: NA
J gene: TRBJ2-5
V gene: TRBV6-1
D gene: NA

CDR3 DNA: TGCAGTGCTAGGACGGGACTAGCTACCGGGGAGCTGTTTTTT
CDR3 protein: CSARTGLATGELFF
clone size: few
J gene: TRBJ2-2
V gene: TRBV20-1
D gene: TRBD2

CDR3 DNA: TGTGCCAGTAGTATGACCGTGTCGCGGGCTAACAATGAGCAGTTCTTC
CDR3 protein: CASSMTVSRANNEQFF
clone size: NA
J gene: TRBJ2-1
V gene: TRBV19
D gene: NA

CDR3 DNA: TGCAGTGCCGATCTGGGGGAGACCCAGTACTTC
CDR3 protein: CSADLGETQYF
clone size: NA
J gene: TRBJ2-5
V gene: TRBV20-1
D gene: NA

CDR3 DNA: TGTGCCAGCAGCGATGGACTAAACAACTACAATGAGCAGTTCTTC
CDR3 protein: CASSDGLNNYNEQFF
clone size: few
J gene: TRBJ2-1
V gene: TRBV9
D gene: NA

CDR3 DNA: TGTGCCAGCAGCTTGGTGGAGAACACCGGGGAGCTGTTTTTT
CDR3 protein: CASSLVENTGELFF
clone size: few
J gene: TRBJ2-2
V gene: TRBV5-8
D gene: NA

CDR3 DNA: TGTGCCAGCAGTCGGAAGGCGATGGGGGGGACCAAAAACATTCAGTACTTC
CDR3 protein: CASSRKAMGGTKNIQYF
clone size: NA
J gene: TRBJ2-4
V gene: TRBV28
D gene: TRBD2